A single sample is the source of the 13 T cell receptor beta chains below, sequenced in a study of T cell repertoires in cytomegalovirus infection. The antigens of these receptors remain unknown. TCRdb re-derived calls from the reads in MiXCR, one entry per CDR3 protein. The data hold about 130,000 distinct CDR3 sequences, with roughly a third observed a single time. Sequenced material: CD8+ T cells from cultured PBMCs, taken from culture after CMV antigen stimulation. These receptors were collected from a human donor in good health (CMV status not recorded). Some clones in this sample may be carry-over from other donors' samples.

The chain combines TRBV6-5 with TRBJ2-7; no clear D. The CDR3 is made up of 13 amino acids. Germline V gene data show CDR1 as MNHEY and CDR2 as SVGAGI. V was cut by 2 bases and J by 6 bases, with 11 bases left in between. The chain's CDR3 is CASSYTLLGEQYF. Here the CDR3 DNA reads TGTGCCAGCAGTTACACACTCTTAGGCGAGCAGTACTTC.

A few counts support this clonotype. The J gene is TRBJ2-2, the V gene TRBV7-2; D is unresolved. V lost 0 bases to trimming and J lost 1 base, with 3 bases between them. This CDR3 has 14 amino acids. Germline CDR1 is SGHTA and CDR2 is FQGNSA. Here the CDR3 DNA reads TGTGCCAGCAGCTTAGCGTTGAACACCGGGGAGCTGTTTTTT. Translation gives CASSLALNTGELFF.

The chain combines TRBV7-8 with TRBJ2-3; 7 nucleotides align to TRBD1. Per germline, CDR1 SGHVS and CDR2 FQNEAQ. The CDR3 has 14 residues. With 0 bases clipped from V and 3 bases from J, the junction kept 0 bases outside the gene matches. CDR3 amino acids: CASSLAGQTDTQYF. In DNA form, the CDR3 reads TGTGCCAGCAGCTTAGCGGGACAGACAGATACGCAGTATTTT.

This clonotype was found many times. V gene TRBV7-2 combines with J gene TRBJ1-4; D is unclear. This CDR3 region has 15 residues. Per germline, CDR1 SGHTA and CDR2 FQGNSA. Trimming took off 1 base at V and 0 bases at J, with 6 bases between the two ends. The CDR3 nucleotides read TGTGCCAGCAGCTTAGTCCAAGCAACTAATGAAAAACTGTTTTTT. It encodes CASSLVQATNEKLFF.

V is TRBV2 and J is TRBJ1-4; D is unresolved. Germline V gives CDR1 SNHLY, CDR2 FYNNEI. Between the trimmed V and J ends, which lost 6 bases and 3 bases, there was a span of 11 bases. The CDR3 covers 14 residues. The CDR3 reads CASSGWRANEKLFF. Here the CDR3 DNA reads TGTGCCAGCAGCGGGTGGAGGGCTAATGAAAAACTGTTTTTT.

The chain links TRBV7-6 to TRBJ1-4, with TRBD1 identical over 7 bases. The V segment lost 8 bases and the J segment 3 bases; nucleotides outside the gene matches: 3. Per germline, CDR1 SGHVS and CDR2 FNYEAQ. This CDR3 contains 13 residues. CDR3 DNA sequence: TGTGCCAGCGGAGACAGGGCTAATGAAAAACTGTTTTTT. This gives the protein CASGDRANEKLFF.

This chain connects TRBV6-2 or TRBV6-3 to TRBJ2-5; D ambiguous. V lost 6 bases to trimming and J lost 0 bases, with 8 bases between them. Per the germline V gene, CDR1 is MNHEY and CDR2 is SVGEGT. The CDR3 runs to 13 residues. The CDR3 protein is CASRHLYQETQYF. The CDR3 region has the DNA TGTGCCAGCAGGCACCTGTACCAAGAGACCCAGTACTTC.

The chain couples TRBV9 to TRBJ2-3; TRBD1 agrees at 8 bases. The CDR3 extends over 17 amino acids. From germline, CDR1 is SGDLS and CDR2 YYNGEE. The junction had 13 bases not matched to a gene; V was cut back by 4 bases and J by 3 bases. CDR3 nucleotides: TGTGCCAGCAGCACCGAAACCAGGGGGCGGTGGACAGATACGCAGTATTTT. Residues: CASSTETRGRWTDTQYF.

V is TRBV7-6 and J is TRBJ1-2; maybe TRBD1 (5 bases). Germline V CDR1 and CDR2: SGHVS, FNYEAQ. With 3 bases removed from V and 8 bases from J, the gap between germline ends came to 13 bases. This CDR3 comprises 13 residues. This CDR3 is CASSFEGLLGYTF. CDR3 DNA: TGTGCCAGCAGCTTTGAGGGGCTTTTGGGCTACACCTTC. The entire variable domain, with the rest obtained from reference TRBV7-6 and TRBJ1-2, is as follows: GAGVSQSPRYKVTKRGQDVALRCDPISGHVSLYWYRQALGQGPEFLTYFNYEAQQDKSGLPNDRFSAERPEGSISTLTIQRTEQRDSAMYRCASSFEGLLGYTFGSGTRLTVV.

This clonotype has at least ten counts. The rearrangement links TRBV12-3 or TRBV12-4 to TRBJ2-3, with D tentatively TRBD1 or TRBD2 (5 bases each). The V and J ends lost 7 bases and 2 bases respectively, with 19 bases between them. The CDR3 loop spans 16 amino acids. The DNA for the CDR3 is TGTGCCAGCACCTGGGGCGCTAGCCCTATCACAGATACGCAGTATTTT. Protein: CASTWGASPITDTQYF.

There are a few counts of this clonotype. The chain couples TRBV9 to TRBJ1-2, with D possibly being TRBD1 (5 bases). This CDR3 has 16 residues. The V and J ends lost 5 bases and 1 base respectively, with 18 bases between them. CDR1 is SGDLS and CDR2 is YYNGEE in the germline V gene. The CDR3 is CASSGARTLINYGYTF. As DNA, the CDR3 is TGTGCCAGCAGTGGGGCGAGAACCCTTATTAACTATGGCTACACCTTC.

The chain joins TRBV5-4 to TRBJ2-7; D may be TRBD2 (5 bases). The CDR3 length is 12 residues. V was shortened by 4 bases and J by 3 bases, with 8 bases between the two germline ends. The germline V gene has CDR1 SGHNT and CDR2 YYREEE (reference sequence). This CDR3 reads CASSRGLYEQYF. The CDR3 DNA reads TGTGCCAGCAGCCGCGGACTCTACGAGCAGTACTTC.

The chain joins TRBV5-1 to TRBJ2-3; D is undetermined. Trimming took off 0 bases at V and 2 bases at J, with 7 bases between the two ends. Germline CDR1 and CDR2: SGHRS and YFSETQ. The CDR3 has 14 residues. This CDR3 is CASSLVWSTDTQYF. DNA of the CDR3: TGCGCCAGCAGCTTGGTCTGGTCCACAGATACGCAGTATTTT.